This T cell receptor (beta chain) came from a study of regulatory T cells in long-lasting Graves disease. Overall study context: Freshly diagnosed Graves' patients had used antithyroid drugs for under 3 months. Study results and caveats: Newly diagnosed Graves' patients had higher TCR diversity than persistent ones. The sample size was small, and this may have reduced accuracy.

Relying on iRepertoire HTBI primers and Arm-PCR of CDR3 regions, the team built TCR beta libraries. TCRdb reanalysed the multiplex PCR reads using MiXCR and keeps one entry per CDR3 protein. The repertoire consists of approximately 470,000 distinct CDR3 sequences, with about 16% occurring once and the leading ten covering 12%. Many counts were recorded for this clonotype. Its antigen is undetermined. Time point meaning: newly diagnosed GD, antithyroid drugs for less than 3 months. PBMCs provided the RNA from which the TCR library was made. Germline CDR1 is SGHNT and CDR2 is YYREEE (reference sequence). This CDR3 has 15 amino acids. The V segment lost 0 bases and the J segment 6 bases; nucleotides outside the gene matches: 5. These data are also associated with another study on T cells in Graves' hyperthyroidism and ophthalmopathy. That work adds: Pregnant or lactating patients were excluded, as were those with uncontrolled infection or other autoimmune disease.

Sequencing used peripheral blood mononuclear cells (PBMCs), obtained at new diagnosis, from a patient treated with antithyroid drugs. The V gene is TRBV5-4, the J gene TRBJ2-1, with TRBD2 matching over 8 bases. This clonotype was sampled from a middle-aged man with Graves disease. CDR3 in amino acids: CASSLGGTSPNEQFF. The CDR3 coding sequence is TGTGCCAGCAGCTTGGGTGGGACTAGTCCCAATGAGCAGTTCTTC.